This T cell receptor beta chain is from a study of Tregs in tolerant kidney transplant recipients. Study-level results: Validation in larger populations is needed because few patients were studied. Activated donor B cell expansion appeared to reveal the most relevant donor-specific TCRbeta repertoire. Biological reproducibility was not directly addressed in this study.

CDR3 size: 13 residues. Germline lookup yields CDR1 SGHNT and CDR2 YENEEA. The V end was cut by 0 bases, the J end by 4 bases, with 7 bases between. With regard to this clone: The antigen remains undetermined.

Method: immunoSEQ multiplex PCR; TCRdb's copy keeps in-frame clones and lacks some. Found here are more than 90,000 clones, 85% to 95% of them singletons; the top ten hold roughly 0.63%. Unstimulated Tregs (CD4+CD25+CD127-) and CD4+CD25- non-Tregs were sorted from PBMCs. The chain has TRBV11-3 and TRBJ2-7, with a possible D match to TRBD2 (5 bases). The sample consisted of CD4+ T cells from blood. This receptor was identified in a human donor in good health. DNA for the CDR3: TGTGCCAGCAGCTTAGATGCGGGTTACGAGCAGTACTTC. It is translated as CASSLDAGYEQYF.